A selection of T cell receptor beta chains follows, all from one sample in a study of identical twins. TCRdb called the 5' RACE reads again in MiXCR, with one record for every CDR3 protein. The sample comprises some 760,000 distinct CDR3 sequences, roughly 18% of which are singletons, and about an eighth rests with the top ten. The data were also submitted as part of a second study, on T cells expressing NK-cell markers.

The specimen sequenced was PBMCs. The receptors derive from a woman aged 18-29 years in good health. CDR3s include the opening cysteine and the closing phenylalanine or tryptophan. The D gene is left open where the match is weak. Clone size appears in some rows only: once, few, many, or a class for an expanded clone.

V	D	size	J	DNA	CDR3
TRBV12-3/TRBV12-4	.	few	TRBJ1-6	TGTGCCAGCAGGAAACAGAAAAATTCACCCCTCCACTTT	CASRKQKNSPLHF
TRBV5-5	.	.	TRBJ2-7	TGTGCCAGCAGCTTTGAGGGGGGTTCAGGCTACGAGCAGTACTTC	CASSFEGGSGYEQYF
TRBV29-1	.	many	TRBJ1-5	TGCAGCGTTGAATACGGGGAGGGGCAGCCCCAGCATTTT	CSVEYGEGQPQHF
TRBV9	.	.	TRBJ2-3	TGTGCCAGCAGCGTAGCGGGGGACGGAGATACGCAGTATTTT	CASSVAGDGDTQYF
TRBV18	.	.	TRBJ2-3	TGTGCCAGCTCACCACAAGGGGTACCCCAGGATACGCAGTATTTT	CASSPQGVPQDTQYF
TRBV9	.	.	TRBJ2-3	TGTGCCAGCACAGGTGGGAGTAGTCCAGATACGCAGTATTTT	CASTGGSSPDTQYF
TRBV12-3/TRBV12-4	.	few	TRBJ1-6	TGTGCCAGCAGTTCGGAGAAGGGGTATAATTCACCCCTCCACTTT	CASSSEKGYNSPLHF
TRBV7-8	.	.	TRBJ2-7	TGTGCCAGCAGCTTAGGGCCCCTGAGCTCCTACGAGCAGTACTTC	CASSLGPLSSYEQYF
TRBV20-1	.	.	TRBJ2-7	TGCAGTGCTAGGCTAGGGCGAACTCGGGATTACGAGCAGTACTTC	CSARLGRTRDYEQYF
TRBV5-1	.	few	TRBJ2-5	TGCGCCAGCAGCTTGGACTCTGCGACCCAATTAGAGACCCAGTACTTC	CASSLDSATQLETQYF
TRBV7-9	.	.	TRBJ2-5	TGTGCCAGCGATCCCGGGACCCGAGGGGAGACCCAGTACTTC	CASDPGTRGETQYF
TRBV24-1	.	.	TRBJ2-1	TGTGCCACCAGTGAAGGAGCGTCACTCAAAGAGCAGTTCTTC	CATSEGASLKEQFF
TRBV4-3	TRBD2	few	TRBJ2-1	TGCGCCAGCGCCAGGACTAGCGGCTACAATGAGCAGTTCTTC	CASARTSGYNEQFF
TRBV15	.	.	TRBJ2-5	TGTGCCACCAGCAGAGATGGGTCCCTAGGGTCAGAGACCCAGTACTTC	CATSRDGSLGSETQYF
TRBV6-1	.	few	TRBJ1-2	TGTGCCAGCAGTGACGAGGCAGGCCCCAACTATGGCTACACCTTC	CASSDEAGPNYGYTF
TRBV3-1	TRBD2	.	TRBJ2-1	TGTGCCAGCAGCCAGCGGGGGGGAAATGAGCAGTTCTTC	CASSQRGGNEQFF
TRBV7-2	.	.	TRBJ2-5	TGTGCCAGCAGCTTATGGGGTCGAGAGACCCAGTACTTC	CASSLWGRETQYF
TRBV12-3/TRBV12-4	.	few	TRBJ2-5	TGTGCCACCCATTCTAGCGTGGAGGGGACCCAGTACTTC	CATHSSVEGTQYF
TRBV7-2	TRBD1	.	TRBJ2-1	TGTGCCAGCAGCTTACACGGGACAGGGTTAACAGTGGAGCAGTTCTTC	CASSLHGTGLTVEQFF
TRBV5-5	.	many	TRBJ2-5	TGTGCCAGCAGCAGCGGTGACGCGGAGACCCAGTACTTC	CASSSGDAETQYF
TRBV6-1	TRBD1	.	TRBJ2-1	TGTGCCAGCAGTGCCCTCTACGGGACAGTGGGCGAGCAGTTCTTC	CASSALYGTVGEQFF
TRBV7-2	.	few	TRBJ2-7	TGTGCCAGCAGCCCGAGATTATTAGGGGTTAACGAGCAGTACTTC	CASSPRLLGVNEQYF
TRBV19	.	.	TRBJ2-6	TGTGCCAGTAGTATACCAGGGACTGGGGCCAACGTCCTGACTTTC	CASSIPGTGANVLTF
TRBV20-1	TRBD2	.	TRBJ2-3	TGCAGTGCTTCCCTAGCGGGGACAGATACGCAGTATTTT	CSASLAGTDTQYF
TRBV29-1	.	few	TRBJ2-1	TGCAGCGTTGAAAAGGCCTATGAGCAGTTCTTC	CSVEKAYEQFF
TRBV20-1	TRBD2	few	TRBJ2-1	TGCAGTATGGCGGGGGGTTATCGGGGCCTTGGAGAGCAGTTCTTC	CSMAGGYRGLGEQFF
TRBV6-5	TRBD2	few	TRBJ2-1	TGTGCCAGCAGTTGGACTAGCGAGGGAGAGCAGTTCTTC	CASSWTSEGEQFF
TRBV15	.	.	TRBJ1-1	TGTGCCACCAGCAGCACCTATATGTACACTGAAGCTTTCTTT	CATSSTYMYTEAFF
TRBV20-1	TRBD2	.	TRBJ2-7	TGCAGTGCTACCCACCCCAGCGGGAGAGCCTACGAGCAGTACTTC	CSATHPSGRAYEQYF
TRBV20-1	.	.	TRBJ2-4	TGCAGTGCTAGGCCCACGCCCAAAAACATTCAGTACTTC	CSARPTPKNIQYF
TRBV5-5	.	few	TRBJ1-5	TGTGCCAGCAGCTTGGGGTACTTGAGCAATCAGCCCCAGCATTTT	CASSLGYLSNQPQHF
TRBV7-2	.	many	TRBJ2-3	TGCGCCAGCAGCTTGGTGGGCAGCACAGATACGCAGTATTTT	CASSLVGSTDTQYF
TRBV12-3/TRBV12-4	.	few	TRBJ2-1	TGTGCCAGCAGTTTACCAGTGAATGAGCAGTTCTTC	CASSLPVNEQFF
TRBV18	.	.	TRBJ2-7	TGTGCCAGCTCACCGGGACTGGGGAGGCCATCCTACGAGCAGTACTTC	CASSPGLGRPSYEQYF
TRBV6-1	.	.	TRBJ2-7	TGTGCCAGCAGACAAGACTACTCCCTCCACGAGCAGTACTTC	CASRQDYSLHEQYF
TRBV20-1	TRBD2	few	TRBJ2-1	TGCAGTGCTAACGGACAGGGGACTAGCGGGGGGATGAATGAGCAGTTCTTC	CSANGQGTSGGMNEQFF
TRBV5-1	.	.	TRBJ2-3	TGCGCCAGCAGCTTGGGCGGCTACACTAGCACAGATACGCAGTATTTT	CASSLGGYTSTDTQYF
TRBV6-1	.	.	TRBJ2-1	TGTGCCAGCCCCGGACTGAGCCGCTCCTACAATGAGCAGTTCTTC	CASPGLSRSYNEQFF
TRBV20-1	.	few	TRBJ2-7	TGCAGTGCTAAGGGTGGCTACGAGCAGTACTTC	CSAKGGYEQYF
TRBV7-9	.	few	TRBJ2-7	TGTGCCAGCGGGGAAGGTGACGAGCAGTACTTC	CASGEGDEQYF
TRBV20-1	.	.	TRBJ2-1	TGCAGTGCTAGAGATCCCTGGACGGCCTACAATGAGCAGTTCTTC	CSARDPWTAYNEQFF
TRBV12-3/TRBV12-4	TRBD2	few	TRBJ2-5	TGTGCCAGCAGTTTAACTAGCGGATTAGAGACCCAGTACTTC	CASSLTSGLETQYF
TRBV24-1	.	.	TRBJ2-1	TGTGCCACCAGTGATTCGGACCCAAAATCCTACAATGAGCAGTTCTTC	CATSDSDPKSYNEQFF
TRBV4-2	TRBD2	.	TRBJ2-1	TGTGCCAGCAGCCTGAGTCGAGCGGGGAGACCCTACAATGAGCAGTTCTTC	CASSLSRAGRPYNEQFF